This TCR beta chain emerged from a study of Graves' ophthalmopathy and Graves' hyperthyroidism (dated by TCRdb to about 2018). Regarding the research as a whole: Hyperthyroidism was defined as stable when no progression to ophthalmopathy occurred within 18 months of follow-up. The study used TCR beta repertoire signatures to distinguish Graves' ophthalmopathy from Graves' hyperthyroidism and to predict progression to ophthalmopathy. In total, around 130 blood samples were TCR-sequenced: 43 ophthalmopathy, approximately 80 hyperthyroidism and some 17 hyperthyroidism-to-ophthalmopathy patients. A discovery set of 95 to 100 patients (more than 40 ophthalmopathy, approximately 58 stable hyperthyroidism) was enrolled to explore V-J signatures distinguishing ophthalmopathy from hyperthyroidism. An independent validation cohort was composed of fewer than 20 hyperthyroidism patients and around 16 patients who later progressed from hyperthyroidism to ophthalmopathy. In over 5 hyperthyroidism patients, the T-cell repertoire of thyroid tissue was compared with the T-cell repertoire of blood. Once sampling was done, hyperthyroidism patients were given methimazole at a starting dose of 30 mg daily, while ophthalmopathy patients were given high-dose intravenous methylprednisolone.

Hyperthyroidism patients were newly diagnosed, were aged 18 to 65 years, and had a disease duration under 2 months. Patients with other autoimmune diseases, uncontrolled infections, pregnancy or lactation were excluded from the study. Clinical symptoms, serum thyroxine, TRAb, thyroid ultrasound and orbital computed tomography formed the basis of the diagnosis. Trizol reagent was used to extract the total RNA, and its quality was then checked on an Agilent 2100 Bioanalyzer. Results and caveats for the whole study, not just this receptor: In validation, the model predicted ophthalmopathy progression with 70.59% sensitivity and 72% to 80% specificity; approximately 12 predicted patients were CT-confirmed with GO in a median of approximately 6.5 months. No statistical method was used to predetermine the sample size, and group allocation was not hidden from the investigators. The 13-signature model separated ophthalmopathy from stable hyperthyroidism with approximately 90% sensitivity and approximately 83% specificity in cross-validation, and 80%/75% in the test set. Most expanded thyroid clonotypes with frequency above 0.001 were also detected in blood, suggesting blood repertoires may reflect the thyroid immune response.

This clonotype occurred many times. The clone's antigen remains unknown. No clone much larger than this one lies a single base away; base qualities are absent. The CDR3, from cysteine to phenylalanine, totals 13 residues. Left in the record is the CDR3 DNA by itself, 39 bases read in frame from the first base. V loses 3 bases of germline sequence and J loses 3 bases, and the interval between the two ends is 8 bases. The germline V gene gives CDR1 as SNHLY and CDR2 as FYNNEI. TCR beta CDR3 regions were amplified from RNA transcripts for repertoire sequencing. A first-round RT-PCR used HTBI primers with the Qiagen OneStep RT-PCR kit, followed by a second-round multiplex PCR, size selection and purification. Libraries were sequenced on an Illumina HiSeq2000 using paired-end 100 bp reads. The source study handled its data this way. Reads were processed with SOAPnuke, discarding reads with adapters, uncalled bases, mean Phred below 15, or no exact constant-primer or identifier match. COPE v1.2.5 was used to merge high-quality paired reads. Unique nucleotide sequences were defined as clonotypes and aligned to IMGT TRB V, D and J references using MiTCR v1.1. Only V-J combinations with frequency above 0.0001 were analysed, covering 99% to 99.2% of repertoires. A TCR clonal expansion and chaos score per V-J combination was defined as the ratio of F50 clonal expansion to chaos observed in the TCRdist matrix. Welch's t-statistics and random forest were used to narrow the features down to 13 V-J combinations, which were then fed into a naive Bayes classifier. The similarity between thyroid and blood repertoires was quantified using the Morisita-Horn index. The public sequencing data were trimmed at Q25 with fastp and processed into clonotypes with MiXCR by TCRdb, which kept only in-frame beta chains. Rows with one shared CDR3 protein collapse into an entry with the most common genes and DNA. These V and J calls originate from TCRdb's pipeline instead of the authors' own analysis. This sample gives around 1.1 million distinct CDR3 sequences in total; 36% of them show up just once. Approximately 12% of the sample rests with the top ten.

In this chain, TRBV2 is recombined with TRBJ1-1, with no reliable assignment of the D segment. Sequencing was performed on peripheral blood or thyroid tissue (not recorded which). The receptor was isolated from an adult man with Graves' hyperthyroidism. The CDR3 has the sequence CASSEDGDTEAFF. The sequenced DNA: TGTGCCAGCAGTGAGGACGGCGACACTGAAGCTTTCTTT.